This T cell receptor beta chain was captured by sequencing in a study of early T cells in non-severe SARS-CoV-2 infection. The V and J ends lost 2 bases and 2 bases respectively, with 10 bases between them. The CDR3 consists of 14 residues. Looked up from germline, CDR1 is SGDLS and CDR2 is YYNGEE. A single record per CDR3 protein comes from TCRdb applying MiXCR to the 5' RACE reads. The profile shows around 46,000 distinct CDR3 sequences, roughly 5.9% of them singletons. This clonotype occurred a few times. This TCR derives from an adult who was a healthcare worker with PCR-confirmed SARS-CoV-2 infection or an uninfected control (not recorded which). Material for sequencing was whole blood. The J gene is TRBJ1-1, the V gene TRBV9; no reliable D call. The CDR3 DNA follows: TGTGCCAGCAGCGTCGGACCCGAAAACACTGAAGCTTTCTTT. Translated: CASSVGPENTEAFF.